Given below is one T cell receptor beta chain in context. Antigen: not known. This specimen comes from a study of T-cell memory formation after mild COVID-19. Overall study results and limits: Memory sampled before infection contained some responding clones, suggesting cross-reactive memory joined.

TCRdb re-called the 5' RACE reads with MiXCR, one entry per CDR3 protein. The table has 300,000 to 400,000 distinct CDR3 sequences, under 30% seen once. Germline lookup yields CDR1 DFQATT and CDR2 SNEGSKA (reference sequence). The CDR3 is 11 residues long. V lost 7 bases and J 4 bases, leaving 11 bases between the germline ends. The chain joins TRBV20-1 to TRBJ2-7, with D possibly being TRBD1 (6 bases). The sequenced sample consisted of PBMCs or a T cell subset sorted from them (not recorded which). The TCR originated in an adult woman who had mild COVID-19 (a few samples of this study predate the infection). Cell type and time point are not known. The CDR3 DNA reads TGCAGTGGCAGAGGGGGTTACGAGCAGTACTTC. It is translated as CSGRGGYEQYF.